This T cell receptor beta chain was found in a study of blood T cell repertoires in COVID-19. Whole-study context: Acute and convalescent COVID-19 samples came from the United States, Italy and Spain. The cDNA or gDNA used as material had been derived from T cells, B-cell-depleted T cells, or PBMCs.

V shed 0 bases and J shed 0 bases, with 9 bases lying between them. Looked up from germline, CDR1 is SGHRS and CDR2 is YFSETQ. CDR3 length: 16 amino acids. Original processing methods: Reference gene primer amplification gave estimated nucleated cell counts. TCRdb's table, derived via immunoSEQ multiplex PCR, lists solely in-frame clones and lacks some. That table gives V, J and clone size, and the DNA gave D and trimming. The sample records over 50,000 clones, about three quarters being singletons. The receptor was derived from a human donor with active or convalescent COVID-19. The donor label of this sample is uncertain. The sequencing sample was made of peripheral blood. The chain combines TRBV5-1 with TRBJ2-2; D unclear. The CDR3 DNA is TGCGCCAGCAGCTTGGGTGGCACCTCGAACACCGGGGAGCTGTTTTTT. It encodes CASSLGGTSNTGELFF.